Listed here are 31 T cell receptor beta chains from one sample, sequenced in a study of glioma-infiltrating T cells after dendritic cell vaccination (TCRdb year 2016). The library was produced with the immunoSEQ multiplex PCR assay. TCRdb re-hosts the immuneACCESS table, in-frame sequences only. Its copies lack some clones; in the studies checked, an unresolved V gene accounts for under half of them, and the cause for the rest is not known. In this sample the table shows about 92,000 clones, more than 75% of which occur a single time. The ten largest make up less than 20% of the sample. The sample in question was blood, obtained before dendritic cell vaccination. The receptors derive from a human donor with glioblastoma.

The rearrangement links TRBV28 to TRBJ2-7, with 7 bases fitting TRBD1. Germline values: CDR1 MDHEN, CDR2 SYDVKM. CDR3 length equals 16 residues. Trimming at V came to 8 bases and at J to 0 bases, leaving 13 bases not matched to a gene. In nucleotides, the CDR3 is TGTGCCAGCCAAACTTCGACAGGGAGTCTCTCCTACGAGCAGTACTTC. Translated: CASQTSTGSLSYEQYF.

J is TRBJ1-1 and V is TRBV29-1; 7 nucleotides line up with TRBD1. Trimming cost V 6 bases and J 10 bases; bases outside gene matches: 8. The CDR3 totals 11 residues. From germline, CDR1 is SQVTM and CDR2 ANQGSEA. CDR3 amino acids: CSVVPNRGAFF. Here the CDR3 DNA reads TGCAGCGTCGTACCCAACAGGGGAGCTTTCTTT.

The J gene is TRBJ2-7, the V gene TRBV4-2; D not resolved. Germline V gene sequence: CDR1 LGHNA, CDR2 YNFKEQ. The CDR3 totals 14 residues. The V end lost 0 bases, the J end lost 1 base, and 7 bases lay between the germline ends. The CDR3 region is CASSQESSSYEQYF. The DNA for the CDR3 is TGTGCCAGCAGCCAAGAATCGAGTTCCTACGAGCAGTACTTC.

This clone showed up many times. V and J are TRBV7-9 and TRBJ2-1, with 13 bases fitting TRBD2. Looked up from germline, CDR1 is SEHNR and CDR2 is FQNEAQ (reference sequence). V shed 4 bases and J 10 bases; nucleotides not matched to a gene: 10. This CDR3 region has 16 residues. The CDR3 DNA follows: TGTGCCAGCAGCTCCCTCTCGGGACTAGCGGGAAAAGAGCAGTTCTTC. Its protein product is CASSSLSGLAGKEQFF. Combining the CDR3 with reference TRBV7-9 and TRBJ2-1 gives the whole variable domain DTGVSQNPRHKITKRGQNVTFRCDPISEHNRLYWYRQTLGQGPEFLTYFQNEAQLEKSRLLSDRFSAERPKGSFSTLEIQRTEQGDSAMYLCASSSLSGLAGKEQFFGPGTRLTVL.

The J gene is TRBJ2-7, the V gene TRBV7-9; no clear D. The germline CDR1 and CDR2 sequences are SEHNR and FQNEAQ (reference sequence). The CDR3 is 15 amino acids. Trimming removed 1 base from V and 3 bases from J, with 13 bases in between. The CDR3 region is CASSLDLRYHYEQYF. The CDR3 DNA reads TGTGCCAGCAGCTTAGATCTCCGGTACCACTACGAGCAGTACTTC.

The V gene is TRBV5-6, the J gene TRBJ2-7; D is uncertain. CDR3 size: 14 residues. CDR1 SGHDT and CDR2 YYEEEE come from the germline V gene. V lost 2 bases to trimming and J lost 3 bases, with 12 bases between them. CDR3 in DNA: TGTGCCAGCAGCTTAAGTATGGAGAACTACGAGCAGTACTTC. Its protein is CASSLSMENYEQYF.

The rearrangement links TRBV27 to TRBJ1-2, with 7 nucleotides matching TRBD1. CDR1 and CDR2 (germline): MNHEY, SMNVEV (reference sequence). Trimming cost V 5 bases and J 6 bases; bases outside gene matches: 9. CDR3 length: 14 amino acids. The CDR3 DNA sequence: TGTGCCAGCAGTCTCGGACAGGTCGGAGATGGCTACACCTTC. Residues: CASSLGQVGDGYTF.

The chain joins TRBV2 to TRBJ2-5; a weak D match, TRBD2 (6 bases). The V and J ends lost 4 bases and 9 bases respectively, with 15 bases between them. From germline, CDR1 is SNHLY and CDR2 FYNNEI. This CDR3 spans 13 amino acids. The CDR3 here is CASSADWRGAQYF. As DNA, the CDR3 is TGTGCCAGCAGTGCGGATTGGCGCGGGGCCCAGTACTTC.

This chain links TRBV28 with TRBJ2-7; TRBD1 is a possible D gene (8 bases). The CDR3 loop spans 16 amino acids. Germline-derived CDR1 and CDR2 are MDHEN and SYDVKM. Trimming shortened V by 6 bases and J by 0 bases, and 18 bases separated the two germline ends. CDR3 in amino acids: CASSPGEGQVSYEQYF. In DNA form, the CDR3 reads TGTGCCAGCAGCCCGGGGGAGGGACAGGTCTCCTACGAGCAGTACTTC.

The CDR3 DNA follows: TGTGCCAGCAGCCCCCCCCCGGCGGGAGAGGGAGATACGCAGTATTTT. Amino acid sequence: CASSPPPAGEGDTQYF. The chain recombines TRBV7-2 with TRBJ2-3, with 7 bases aligning to TRBD2. This CDR3 is 16 amino acids long. The V and J ends lost 5 bases and 5 bases, in that order; junction bases with no gene match: 13. Germline V gene data show CDR1 as SGHTA and CDR2 as FQGNSA. The full variable domain, in which reference TRBV7-2 and TRBJ2-3 provide the parts outside the CDR3, is GAGVSQSPSNKVTEKGKDVELRCDPISGHTALYWYRQSLGQGLEFLIYFQGNSAPDKSGLPSDRFSAERTGGSVSTLTIQRTQQEDSAVYLCASSPPPAGEGDTQYFGPGTRLTVL.

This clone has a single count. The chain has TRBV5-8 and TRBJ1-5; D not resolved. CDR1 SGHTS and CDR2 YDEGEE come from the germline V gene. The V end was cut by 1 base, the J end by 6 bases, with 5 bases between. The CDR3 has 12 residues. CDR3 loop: CASSLFRQPQHF. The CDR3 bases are TGTGCCAGCAGCTTGTTCCGTCAGCCCCAGCATTTT.

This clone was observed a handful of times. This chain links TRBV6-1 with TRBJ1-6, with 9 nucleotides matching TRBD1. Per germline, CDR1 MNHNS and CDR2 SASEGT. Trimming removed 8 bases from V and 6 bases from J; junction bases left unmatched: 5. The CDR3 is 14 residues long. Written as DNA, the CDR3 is TGTGCCAGCGACACAGGGGGCGGTAATTCACCCCTCCACTTT. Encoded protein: CASDTGGGNSPLHF.

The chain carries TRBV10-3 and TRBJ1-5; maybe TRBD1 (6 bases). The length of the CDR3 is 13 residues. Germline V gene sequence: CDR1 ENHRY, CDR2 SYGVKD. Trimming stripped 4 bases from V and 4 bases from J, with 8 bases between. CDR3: CAISGGGNQPQHF. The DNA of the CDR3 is TGTGCCATCAGTGGAGGGGGTAATCAGCCCCAGCATTTT.

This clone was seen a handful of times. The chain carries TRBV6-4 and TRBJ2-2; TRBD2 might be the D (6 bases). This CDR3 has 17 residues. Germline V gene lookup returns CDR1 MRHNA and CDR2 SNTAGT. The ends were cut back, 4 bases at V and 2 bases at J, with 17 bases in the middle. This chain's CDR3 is CASSALAGGGNTGELFF. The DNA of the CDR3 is TGTGCCAGCAGTGCGCTTGCCGGGGGAGGAAACACCGGGGAGCTGTTTTTT.

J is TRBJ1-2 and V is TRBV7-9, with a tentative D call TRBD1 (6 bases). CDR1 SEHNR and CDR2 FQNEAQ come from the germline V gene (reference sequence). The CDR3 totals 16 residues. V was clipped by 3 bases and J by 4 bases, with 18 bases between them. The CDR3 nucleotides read TGTGCCAGCAGCTTGGACGGGACACCCGGCGGCTATGGCTACACCTTC. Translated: CASSLDGTPGGYGYTF. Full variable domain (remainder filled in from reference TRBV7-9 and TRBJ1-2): DTGVSQNPRHKITKRGQNVTFRCDPISEHNRLYWYRQTLGQGPEFLTYFQNEAQLEKSRLLSDRFSAERPKGSFSTLEIQRTEQGDSAMYLCASSLDGTPGGYGYTFGSGTRLTVV.

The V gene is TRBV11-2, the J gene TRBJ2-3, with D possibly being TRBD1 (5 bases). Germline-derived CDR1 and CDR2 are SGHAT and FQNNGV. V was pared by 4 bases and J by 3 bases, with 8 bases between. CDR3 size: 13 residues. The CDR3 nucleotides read TGTGCCAGCAGCTATCAGGGTACAGATACGCAGTATTTT. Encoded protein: CASSYQGTDTQYF. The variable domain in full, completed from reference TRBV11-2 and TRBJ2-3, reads EAGVAQSPRYKIIEKRQSVAFWCNPISGHATLYWYQQILGQGPKLLIQFQNNGVVDDSQLPKDRFSAERLKGVDSTLKIQPAKLEDSAVYLCASSYQGTDTQYFGPGTRLTVL.

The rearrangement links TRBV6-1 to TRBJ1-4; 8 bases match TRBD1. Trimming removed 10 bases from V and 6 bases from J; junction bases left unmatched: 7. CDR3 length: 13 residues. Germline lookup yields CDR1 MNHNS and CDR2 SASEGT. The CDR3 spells CAIRTGGHEKLFF. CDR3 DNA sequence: TGTGCCATCAGAACAGGGGGTCATGAAAAACTGTTTTTT.

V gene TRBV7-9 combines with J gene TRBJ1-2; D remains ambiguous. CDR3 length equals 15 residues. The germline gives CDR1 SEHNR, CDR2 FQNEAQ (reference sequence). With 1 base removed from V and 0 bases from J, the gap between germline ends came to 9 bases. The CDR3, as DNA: TGTGCCAGCAGCTTAGTCGCGTCATCTAACTATGGCTACACCTTC. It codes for CASSLVASSNYGYTF. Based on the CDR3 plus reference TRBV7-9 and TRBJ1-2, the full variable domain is DTGVSQNPRHKITKRGQNVTFRCDPISEHNRLYWYRQTLGQGPEFLTYFQNEAQLEKSRLLSDRFSAERPKGSFSTLEIQRTEQGDSAMYLCASSLVASSNYGYTFGSGTRLTVV.

As DNA, the CDR3 is TGTGCCAGCAGCTTAGCAGGACAGCTTTACGAGCAGTACTTC. Protein product: CASSLAGQLYEQYF. The chain couples TRBV11-2 to TRBJ2-7, with D perhaps TRBD1 (6 bases). Trimming took off 1 base at V and 4 bases at J, with 11 bases between the two ends. The CDR3 length is 14 residues. The germline gives CDR1 SGHAT, CDR2 FQNNGV.

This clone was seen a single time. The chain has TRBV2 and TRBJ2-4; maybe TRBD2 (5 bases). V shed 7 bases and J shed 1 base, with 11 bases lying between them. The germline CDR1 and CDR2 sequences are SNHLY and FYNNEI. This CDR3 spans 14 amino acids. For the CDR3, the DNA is TGTGCCAGCACTCTAGCCTCGGCCAAAAACATTCAGTACTTC. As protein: CASTLASAKNIQYF.

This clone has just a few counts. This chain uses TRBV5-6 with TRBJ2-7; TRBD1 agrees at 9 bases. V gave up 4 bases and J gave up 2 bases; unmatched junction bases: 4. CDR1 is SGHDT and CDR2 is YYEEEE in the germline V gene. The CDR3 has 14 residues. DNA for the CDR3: TGTGCCAGCAGCCCAAGGACAGGGGCCTACGAGCAGTACTTC. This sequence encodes CASSPRTGAYEQYF.

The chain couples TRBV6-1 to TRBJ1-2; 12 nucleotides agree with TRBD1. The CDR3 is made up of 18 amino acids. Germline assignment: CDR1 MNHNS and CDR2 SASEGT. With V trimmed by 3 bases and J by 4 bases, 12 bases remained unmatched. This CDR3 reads CASSERGGTGGYSYGYTF. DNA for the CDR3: TGTGCCAGCAGTGAGAGGGGCGGGACAGGGGGCTATAGCTATGGCTACACCTTC.

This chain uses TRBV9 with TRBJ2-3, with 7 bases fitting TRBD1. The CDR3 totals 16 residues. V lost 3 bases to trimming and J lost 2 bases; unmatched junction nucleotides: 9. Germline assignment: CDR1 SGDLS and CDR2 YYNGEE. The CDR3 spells CASSARQGQNTDTQYF. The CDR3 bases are TGTGCCAGCAGCGCCCGCCAGGGACAGAACACAGATACGCAGTATTTT.

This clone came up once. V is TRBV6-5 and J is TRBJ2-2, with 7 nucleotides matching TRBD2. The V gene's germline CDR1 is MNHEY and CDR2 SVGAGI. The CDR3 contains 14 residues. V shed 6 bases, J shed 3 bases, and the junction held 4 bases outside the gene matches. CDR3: CASSRLADTGELFF. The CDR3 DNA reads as TGTGCCAGCAGCAGACTAGCCGACACCGGGGAGCTGTTTTTT.

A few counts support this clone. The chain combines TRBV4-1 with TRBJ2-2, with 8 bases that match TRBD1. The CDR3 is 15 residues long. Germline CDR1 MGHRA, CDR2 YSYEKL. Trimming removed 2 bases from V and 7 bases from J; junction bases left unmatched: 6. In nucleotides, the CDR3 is TGCGCCAGCAGCCAAACCGACAGGGGAGGCGGGGAGCTGTTTTTT. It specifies CASSQTDRGGGELFF.

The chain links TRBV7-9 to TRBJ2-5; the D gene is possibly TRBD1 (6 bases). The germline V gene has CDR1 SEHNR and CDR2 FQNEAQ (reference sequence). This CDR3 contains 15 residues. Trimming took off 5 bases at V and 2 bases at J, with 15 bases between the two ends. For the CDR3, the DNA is TGTGCCAGCAGCCCCCCGGAACAGGGACAAGAGACCCAGTACTTC. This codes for CASSPPEQGQETQYF.

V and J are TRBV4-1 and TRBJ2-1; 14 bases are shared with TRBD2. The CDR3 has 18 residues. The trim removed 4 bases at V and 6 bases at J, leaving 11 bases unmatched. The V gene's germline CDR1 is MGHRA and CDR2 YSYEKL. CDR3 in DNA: TGCGCCAGCAGCCGTGGACTAGCGGGGGGCCTCACGTCCAATGAGCAGTTCTTC. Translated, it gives CASSRGLAGGLTSNEQFF.

This chain's CDR3 is CASSLVRSLAVTGELFF. CDR3 DNA sequence: TGTGCCAGCAGCTTAGTACGAAGTCTAGCGGTCACCGGGGAGCTGTTTTTT. The rearrangement uses TRBV7-9 and TRBJ2-2; 7 positions match TRBD2. CDR1 is SEHNR and CDR2 is FQNEAQ in the germline V gene (reference sequence). This CDR3 comprises 17 residues. V lost 1 base, J lost 4 bases, and 9 bases stayed unmatched.

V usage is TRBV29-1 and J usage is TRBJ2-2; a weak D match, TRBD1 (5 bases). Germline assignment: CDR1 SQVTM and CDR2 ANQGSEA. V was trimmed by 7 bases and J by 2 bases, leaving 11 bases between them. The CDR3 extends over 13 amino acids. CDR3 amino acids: CSAVTENTGELFF. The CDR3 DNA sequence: TGCAGCGCCGTGACAGAAAACACCGGGGAGCTGTTTTTT.

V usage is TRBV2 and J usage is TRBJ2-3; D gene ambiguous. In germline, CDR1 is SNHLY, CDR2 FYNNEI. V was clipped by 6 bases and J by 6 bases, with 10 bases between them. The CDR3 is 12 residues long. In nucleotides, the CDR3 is TGTGCCAGCAGGAAGCCAGCGGATACGCAGTATTTT. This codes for CASRKPADTQYF.

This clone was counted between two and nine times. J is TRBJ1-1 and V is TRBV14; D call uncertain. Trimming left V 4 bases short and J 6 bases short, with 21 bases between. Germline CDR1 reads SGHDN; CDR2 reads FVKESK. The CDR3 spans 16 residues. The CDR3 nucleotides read TGTGCCAGCAGCCGAATCTGGGCCTCGCCTTTATCTGAAGCTTTCTTT. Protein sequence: CASSRIWASPLSEAFF.